The text below deals with one T cell receptor beta chain. Its antigen is as yet unknown. At survey level, the immunoSEQ assay was run in its v3.0 version. TCRdb's copy holds only in-frame clones and misses some; the assay was immunoSEQ multiplex PCR. The sample has about 21,000 clones, 80% to 85% seen once; the top ten hold about 5.6%. This CDR3 region has 13 residues. From germline, CDR1 is SGDLS and CDR2 YYNGEE. Trimming took off 0 bases at V and 3 bases at J, with 3 bases between the two ends. This entry belongs to a study of long-term antiretroviral therapy in people with HIV. Study information: About a decade before 2015, the earliest samples were taken when ART was typically delayed.

Study-wide results and limits: Blood specimens, gathered between about 2003 and 2018, were possibly obtained under older ART regimens. Across all time points, the repertoire was dominated by clones that expanded before ART.

Every donor contributed at least one pre-ART and at least two post-ART PBMC samples. This receptor was obtained from a woman aged 30 to 39 with HIV. This rearrangement joins TRBV9 to TRBJ2-2; D is unclear. Sequenced material: unsorted PBMCs, taken 0.2 years after starting antiretroviral therapy. CDR3 region: CASSVVHTGELFF. The CDR3 DNA reads as TGTGCCAGCAGCGTAGTTCACACCGGGGAGCTGTTTTTT. Filled out from reference TRBV9 and TRBJ2-2, the complete variable domain reads DSGVTQTPKHLITATGQRVTLRCSPRSGDLSVYWYQQSLDQGLQFLIQYYNGEERAKGNILERFSAQQFPDLHSELNLSSLELGDSALYFCASSVVHTGELFFGEGSRLTVL.